The 2 T cell receptor beta chains listed next were all sequenced from one sample in a study of blood T cell dynamics during melanoma immunotherapy. TCRdb's copy holds only in-frame clones and misses some; the assay was immunoSEQ multiplex PCR. This sample's table has some 90 clones. As for time point: pre-treatment baseline. The specimen was cell-free DNA from blood, collected from a patient treated with checkpoint blockade. The source of these receptors is a human donor with melanoma. Some clones in this sample may be carry-over from other donors' samples.

The genes are TRBV30 and TRBJ2-7; no clear D. The CDR3 extends over 14 amino acids. Trimming pared 3 bases from V and 1 base from J, leaving 13 bases between. Germline V CDR1 and CDR2: GTSNPN, SVGIG (reference sequence). In nucleotides, the CDR3 is TGTGCCTGGAGAGGTAGGGTAGATTCCTACGAGCAGTACTTC. Translated, it gives CAWRGRVDSYEQYF.

This chain links TRBV4-2 with TRBJ1-3, with a tentative D call TRBD1 (5 bases). From germline, CDR1 is LGHNA and CDR2 YNFKEQ. CDR3 size: 16 residues. Trimming removed 0 bases at V and 0 bases at J, with 9 bases between. The CDR3 DNA reads TGTGCCAGCAGCCAAGAGACCAGGGTCTCTGGAAACACCATATATTTT. This sequence encodes CASSQETRVSGNTIYF.